The 26 T cell receptor beta chains listed next were all sequenced from one sample in a study of early T cells in non-severe SARS-CoV-2 infection. TCRdb reanalysed the 5' RACE reads using MiXCR and keeps one entry per CDR3 protein. Here the sample spans just over 60,000 distinct CDR3 sequences, less than 10% being singletons. Sequenced: whole blood. These receptors all come from an adult who was a healthcare worker with PCR-confirmed SARS-CoV-2 infection or an uninfected control (not recorded which).

This clonotype was observed a few times. The rearrangement uses TRBV10-2 and TRBJ1-2; 8 bases are a match to TRBD1. The CDR3 covers 13 residues. Germline V gene lookup returns CDR1 WSHSY and CDR2 SAAADI. Trimming removed 8 bases from V and 7 bases from J; junction bases left unmatched: 9. This CDR3 is CASRGQGLTGYTF. CDR3 nucleotides: TGCGCCAGCCGAGGACAGGGATTAACTGGCTACACCTTC.

This clonotype has a handful of counts. The rearrangement links TRBV5-5 to TRBJ2-7, with D uncertain. CDR1 and CDR2 from the germline V gene are SGHKS and YYEKEE (reference sequence). The V end was cut by 0 bases, the J end by 9 bases, with 16 bases between. This CDR3 comprises 14 residues. CDR3 region: CASSLDQSGTRQYV. The CDR3 DNA is TGTGCCAGCAGCTTGGATCAATCAGGAACCAGGCAGTACGTC.

The chain is built from TRBV10-3 and TRBJ2-3; no firm D call. Per germline, CDR1 ENHRY and CDR2 SYGVKD. V was shortened by 0 bases and J by 7 bases, with 5 bases between the two germline ends. The CDR3 has 12 residues. CDR3 nucleotides: TGTGCCATCAGTGAGTCACGGAATACGCAGTATTTT. Translating gives CAISESRNTQYF.

This clonotype came up a few times. The chain links TRBV6-1 to TRBJ2-3, with D unresolved. Between the trimmed V and J ends, which lost 8 bases and 8 bases, there was a span of 8 bases. The CDR3 covers 10 residues. Germline V gene data show CDR1 as MNHNS and CDR2 as SASEGT. DNA for the CDR3: TGTGCCAGCTCCGCTGGTACGCAGTATTTT. Residues: CASSAGTQYF.

V and J are TRBV7-2 and TRBJ1-3; D not resolved. Germline values: CDR1 SGHTA, CDR2 FQGNSA. The length of the CDR3 is 12 residues. Between the trimmed V and J ends, which lost 5 bases and 4 bases, there was a span of 6 bases. The CDR3 sequence is CASSPQGNTIYF. The DNA for the CDR3 is TGTGCCAGCAGCCCCCAAGGAAACACCATATATTTT.

In this sample, this clonotype turned up a few times. This chain joins TRBV7-6 and TRBJ2-1; 9 nucleotides match TRBD1. This CDR3 comprises 16 residues. The germline V gene encodes CDR1 SGHVS and CDR2 FNYEAQ. J was trimmed by 5 bases and V by 2 bases; bases with no gene match: 7. The CDR3 region is CASSLWGDRADNEQFF. CDR3 bases: TGTGCCAGCAGCTTATGGGGGGACAGGGCGGACAATGAGCAGTTCTTC.

This clonotype came up many times. V is TRBV29-1 and J is TRBJ2-3, with a possible D match to TRBD1 (5 bases). This CDR3 has 14 residues. The germline gives CDR1 SQVTM, CDR2 ANQGSEA. Trimming cost V 6 bases and J 5 bases, with 18 bases left between them. CDR3 nucleotides: TGCAGCGTCTCCGGTGCAGGGTCGGTAGATACGCAGTATTTT. Its translation is CSVSGAGSVDTQYF.

This clonotype was counted between two and nine times. The chain joins TRBV7-7 to TRBJ2-5; D gene ambiguous. Between the trimmed V and J ends, which lost 1 base and 2 bases, there was a span of 8 bases. This CDR3 comprises 14 residues. Germline assignment: CDR1 SSHAT and CDR2 FNYEAQ (reference sequence). In DNA form, the CDR3 reads TGTGCCAGCAGCTTAGGAACAGTTCAAGAGACCCAGTACTTC. It codes for CASSLGTVQETQYF.

This sequence joins TRBV11-2 and TRBJ1-1; D might be TRBD1 (5 bases). Trimming took 2 bases from V and 3 from J, leaving 10 bases between them. This CDR3 has 14 residues. CDR1 and CDR2 (germline): SGHAT, FQNNGV. The CDR3 DNA sequence: TGTGCCAGCAGCTTAACGGGGGAATACACTGAAGCTTTCTTT. Amino acids: CASSLTGEYTEAFF.

The chain links TRBV12-3 or TRBV12-4 to TRBJ2-5; TRBD1 aligns across 12 bases. Unmatched junction bases numbered 6, after V lost 4 bases and J lost 6 bases. The CDR3 consists of 15 residues. DNA for the CDR3: TGTGCCAGCAGTTACCGGGACAGGGGGCGACAGACCCAGTACTTC. Translated: CASSYRDRGRQTQYF.

This clonotype was found a few times. The chain employs TRBV21-1 and TRBJ2-7. TRBV21-1 is flagged as a pseudogene. The CDR3 runs 14 residues. DNA for the CDR3: TGTGCCAGCAGCAAACACGTCGGATGCTACGAGCAGTACGTC. Translating gives CASSKHVGCYEQYV.

This clonotype was recorded many times. V usage is TRBV6-5 and J usage is TRBJ1-6; unclear D gene. This CDR3 is built from 15 residues. V gave up 0 bases and J gave up 10 bases, with 13 bases separating them. Germline V CDR1 and CDR2: MNHEY, SVGAGI. The DNA of the CDR3 is TGTGCCAGCAGTTACTCGGTGCCGAAAGACTCACCCCTCCACTTT. Translating it yields CASSYSVPKDSPLHF.

This clonotype was seen many times. The chain couples TRBV29-1 to TRBJ1-5; D not certain. V dropped 6 bases and J dropped 2 bases, with 8 bases sitting between them. Germline loops: CDR1 SQVTM, CDR2 ANQGSEA. The CDR3 loop spans 12 amino acids. The CDR3 here is CSVGGGNQPQHF. The CDR3 bases are TGCAGCGTGGGTGGGGGCAATCAGCCCCAGCATTTT.

This clonotype was found a few times. The J gene is TRBJ2-2, the V gene TRBV5-5; no firm D call. CDR1 is SGHKS, CDR2 YYEKEE, per germline (reference sequence). Between the trimmed V and J ends, which lost 2 bases and 0 bases, there was a span of 11 bases. The CDR3 contains 16 residues. The CDR3 sequence: CASSFALTANTGELFF. CDR3 coding DNA: TGTGCCAGCAGCTTCGCTCTTACAGCGAACACCGGGGAGCTGTTTTTT.

This clonotype was seen only a few times. This rearrangement joins TRBV13 to TRBJ2-5; TRBD1 agrees at 9 bases. Losses at the gene ends were 3 bases for V and 5 bases for J; bases not matched to a gene: 7. The CDR3 totals 15 residues. The germline gives CDR1 PRHDT, CDR2 FYEKMQ (reference sequence). The CDR3 reads CASSFGTGGSETQYF. CDR3 DNA sequence: TGTGCCAGCAGCTTTGGTACAGGGGGCTCTGAGACCCAGTACTTC.

This clonotype was recorded a few times. The genes are TRBV29-1 and TRBJ1-1; unclear D gene. This CDR3 region has 12 residues. V was trimmed by 6 bases and J by 3 bases, leaving 11 bases between them. Per the germline V gene, CDR1 is SQVTM and CDR2 is ANQGSEA. CDR3 loop: CSVVVGHTEAFF. The CDR3 DNA is TGCAGCGTAGTGGTGGGTCACACTGAAGCTTTCTTT.

This chain uses TRBV2 with TRBJ1-5, with D unclear. V shed 8 bases and J shed 3 bases, with 8 bases lying between them. The CDR3 runs to 12 residues. Germline-derived CDR1 and CDR2 are SNHLY and FYNNEI. The DNA of the CDR3 is TGTGCCAGCCGACGGGACAATCAGCCCCAGCATTTT. This codes for CASRRDNQPQHF.

This clonotype has just a few counts. The V and J genes are TRBV30 and TRBJ2-1; TRBD2 matches at 11 bases. The CDR3 length is 16 residues. Germline V lookup: CDR1 GTSNPN, CDR2 SVGIG (reference sequence). Trimming removed 2 bases from V and 0 bases from J; junction bases left unmatched: 3. The CDR3 sequence: CAWSLAGGFSYNEQFF. The CDR3 bases are TGTGCCTGGAGTCTAGCGGGGGGCTTCTCCTACAATGAGCAGTTCTTC.

This clonotype was counted many times. This sequence joins TRBV7-8 and TRBJ1-5, with 10 bases fitting TRBD1. V was pared by 5 bases and J by 7 bases, with 11 bases of the junction left unmatched. The CDR3 loop spans 16 amino acids. Germline CDR1 and CDR2: SGHVS and FQNEAQ. The CDR3 nucleotides are TGTGCCAGCAGCCCAAGCCGGGACAGGGGCCAACAGCCCCAGCATTTT. The encoded protein is CASSPSRDRGQQPQHF.

This clonotype was seen ten or more times. The V call is TRBV2, the J call TRBJ2-3, with TRBD2 matching 15 bases. V was pared by 6 bases and J by 1 base, with 5 bases of the junction left unmatched. The CDR3 is 17 residues long. Germline V gives CDR1 SNHLY, CDR2 FYNNEI. This CDR3 is CASSRWTSGGGTDTQYF. CDR3 in DNA: TGTGCCAGCAGCCGATGGACTAGCGGGGGGGGCACAGATACGCAGTATTTT.

This clonotype was detected only a few times. The gene calls are TRBV20-1 and TRBJ1-1, with TRBD1 as a possible D gene (5 bases). The CDR3 runs to 13 residues. The germline V gene encodes CDR1 DFQATT and CDR2 SNEGSKA (reference sequence). V lost 3 bases to trimming and J lost 3 bases, with 11 bases between them. Written as DNA, the CDR3 is TGCAGTGCTAGGGAGGGGCAGGACACTGAAGCTTTCTTT. Translation: CSAREGQDTEAFF.

Only a few counts were recorded for this clonotype. The CDR3 spells CASSVEGRRTRGYTF. CDR3 DNA: TGTGCCAGCAGCGTAGAGGGACGGCGGACAAGAGGCTACACCTTC. This chain joins TRBV9 and TRBJ1-2; D is perhaps TRBD1 (5 bases). CDR3 length: 15 residues. V gave up 0 bases and J gave up 8 bases, with 17 bases separating them. The germline gives CDR1 SGDLS, CDR2 YYNGEE. The full variable domain, rest sourced from reference TRBV9 and TRBJ1-2, is DSGVTQTPKHLITATGQRVTLRCSPRSGDLSVYWYQQSLDQGLQFLIQYYNGEERAKGNILERFSAQQFPDLHSELNLSSLELGDSALYFCASSVEGRRTRGYTFGSGTRLTVV.

The chain has TRBV5-1 and TRBJ2-3, with TRBD2 matching over 9 bases. This CDR3 region has 16 residues. CDR1 is SGHRS, CDR2 YFSETQ, per germline. J gave up 0 bases and V 4 bases, and 6 bases lay outside the gene matches. CDR3 amino acids: CASSPAGGPSTDTQYF. The CDR3 DNA reads TGCGCCAGCAGCCCAGCGGGGGGCCCTAGCACAGATACGCAGTATTTT.

The chain is built from TRBV4-2 and TRBJ2-2; 7 bases are shared with TRBD2. This CDR3 is built from 16 residues. V gave up 0 bases and J gave up 3 bases; unmatched junction bases: 4. Germline V gene sequence: CDR1 LGHNA, CDR2 YNFKEQ. CDR3 coding DNA: TGTGCCAGCAGCCAAGAGGCGGGGGAGTACACCGGGGAGCTGTTTTTT. Residues: CASSQEAGEYTGELFF.

This clonotype was observed a handful of times. The chain is built from TRBV11-2 and TRBJ2-3; D is ambiguous. The CDR3 runs 15 residues. Germline V gives CDR1 SGHAT, CDR2 FQNNGV. V lost 5 bases and J 3 bases, leaving 15 bases between the germline ends. The chain's CDR3 is CASSPRFDGTDTQYF. DNA of the CDR3: TGTGCCAGCAGCCCAAGGTTTGACGGGACAGATACGCAGTATTTT.

This clonotype was observed at least ten times. The chain recombines TRBV18 with TRBJ2-5; D uncertain. CDR1 and CDR2 from the germline V gene are KGHSH and LQKENI. This CDR3 spans 12 amino acids. Trimming cost V 5 bases and J 5 bases, with 9 bases left between them. The CDR3 sequence is CASSSPVETQYF. As DNA, the CDR3 is TGTGCCAGCTCATCCCCCGTGGAGACCCAGTACTTC. Combining the CDR3 with reference TRBV18 and TRBJ2-5 gives the whole variable domain NAGVMQNPRHLVRRRGQEARLRCSPMKGHSHVYWYRQLPEEGLKFMVYLQKENIIDESGMPKERFSAEFPKEGPSILRIQQVVRGDSAAYFCASSSPVETQYFGPGTRLLVL.